This T cell receptor (beta chain) was retrieved from a study of regulatory T cells in long-lasting Graves disease. This clonotype has ten or more counts. As for time point: newly diagnosed GD, antithyroid drugs for less than 3 months. TCR sequences were obtained from RNA taken from PBMCs. Building the TCR beta libraries relied on iRepertoire HTBI primers, and CDR3 regions underwent Arm-PCR. TCRdb called the multiplex PCR reads again in MiXCR, with one record for every CDR3 protein. The sample contains a few hundred thousand distinct CDR3 sequences, around 17% of which appear only once. The CDR3 sequence is 12 residues long. Germline-derived CDR1 and CDR2 are MDHEN and SYDVKM. Trimming left V 7 bases short and J 6 bases short, with 10 bases between. The same data also went into a second study, on T cells in Graves' hyperthyroidism and ophthalmopathy. From that second work: Graves' hyperthyroidism was deemed stable absent ophthalmopathy progression within 18 months.

The source is a middle-aged man with Graves disease. The sequencing here drew on peripheral blood mononuclear cells (PBMCs), taken at new diagnosis, from a patient treated with antithyroid drugs. The chain employs TRBV28 and TRBJ1-5; D is undetermined. The CDR3 DNA is TGTGCCAGCAATGTGCAGAGTCAGCCCCAGCATTTT. Protein sequence: CASNVQSQPQHF.